A single sample gave rise to the 25 T cell receptor beta chains below, sequenced in a study of cytomegalovirus exposure and HLA in healthy donors. Vbeta (60) and Jbeta (13) primers were used in the PCR. Assay used: immunoSEQ multiplex PCR; TCRdb lists only in-frame clones, some missing. The table includes over 80,000 clones, 60% to 75% detected once. The sequenced material came from PBMCs. The receptors were gathered from a female donor in good health and CMV-seropositive.

V and J are TRBV7-6 and TRBJ2-2; TRBD1 might be the D (6 bases). The germline gives CDR1 SGHVS, CDR2 FNYEAQ. This CDR3 has 17 amino acids. V gave up 6 bases and J gave up 0 bases, with 17 bases separating them. The CDR3 region is CASSRYRDIANTGELFF. The CDR3 nucleotides read TGTGCCAGCAGTCGATACCGGGACATTGCGAACACCGGGGAGCTGTTTTTT.

This sequence joins TRBV10-3 and TRBJ2-1; 8 positions agree with TRBD2. The CDR3 has 14 residues. The V and J ends lost 9 bases and 1 base, in that order; junction bases with no gene match: 5. Germline lookup yields CDR1 ENHRY and CDR2 SYGVKD. CDR3 DNA: TGTGCCATAGGAGCGGGAGTGTCCTACAATGAGCAGTTCTTC. It translates to CAIGAGVSYNEQFF.

The V call is TRBV4-3, the J call TRBJ1-2; D not certain. Trimming left V 0 bases short and J 5 bases short, with 13 bases between. Germline CDR1 reads LGHNA; CDR2 reads YSLEER. This CDR3 has 15 amino acids. CDR3 sequence reads: CASSQDEEGWYGYTF. The CDR3 DNA reads as TGCGCCAGCAGCCAAGATGAAGAGGGTTGGTATGGCTACACCTTC.

This clone was observed a handful of times. The J gene is TRBJ1-1, the V gene TRBV6-6; 8 bases line up with TRBD1. The CDR3 has 15 amino acids. Germline CDR1 MNHNY, CDR2 SVGAGI (reference sequence). Trimming removed 3 bases from V and 0 bases from J; junction bases left unmatched: 3. In nucleotides, the CDR3 is TGTGCCAGCAGTTATCGGGACAGGATGAACACTGAAGCTTTCTTT. It specifies CASSYRDRMNTEAFF.

The chain is built from TRBV11-3 and TRBJ2-5; 12 positions match TRBD1. The CDR3 length is 14 residues. Per germline, CDR1 SGHNT and CDR2 YENEEA. The V and J ends lost 5 bases and 5 bases, in that order; junction bases with no gene match: 3. The CDR3 region has the DNA TGTGCCAGCAGCCCCGGGACAGGGGGCGAGACCCAGTACTTC. It specifies CASSPGTGGETQYF.

The chain uses TRBV4-3 and TRBJ2-4, with D maybe TRBD2 (6 bases). This CDR3 has 17 residues. V lost 0 bases to trimming and J lost 0 bases, with 12 bases between them. CDR1 LGHNA and CDR2 YSLEER come from the germline V gene. Here the CDR3 reads CASSQDIEEGAKNIQYF. In nucleotides, the CDR3 is TGCGCCAGCAGCCAAGATATAGAGGAGGGAGCCAAAAACATTCAGTACTTC.

The chain employs TRBV5-1 and TRBJ2-7, with 7 positions matching TRBD1. The CDR3 runs to 14 residues. Looked up from germline, CDR1 is SGHRS and CDR2 is YFSETQ. Trimming at V came to 4 bases and at J to 0 bases, leaving 4 bases not matched to a gene. CDR3 coding DNA: TGCGCCAGCAGCCAAGGGGACAGCTCCTACGAGCAGTACTTC. Translating it yields CASSQGDSSYEQYF.

V is TRBV5-1 and J is TRBJ2-7; 10 bases match TRBD2. Trimming cost V 3 bases and J 4 bases; bases outside gene matches: 7. This CDR3 comprises 15 residues. Germline V CDR1 and CDR2: SGHRS, YFSETQ. The CDR3 DNA follows: TGCGCCAGCAGCTCTAGCGGGGGAGCTGGGTACGAGCAGTACTTC. It translates to CASSSSGGAGYEQYF. Variable domain in full (rest from reference TRBV5-1 and TRBJ2-7): KAGVTQTPRYLIKTRGQQVTLSCSPISGHRSVSWYQQTPGQGLQFLFEYFSETQRNKGNFPGRFSGRQFSNSRSEMNVSTLELGDSALYLCASSSSGGAGYEQYFGPGTRLTVT.

CDR3 nucleotides: TGTGCCAGCAGCGATCGGGGAGGGCCAGGCACGCAGTATTTT. Protein product: CASSDRGGPGTQYF. The rearrangement uses TRBV9 and TRBJ2-3, with 7 bases matching TRBD2. From germline, CDR1 is SGDLS and CDR2 YYNGEE. The junction had 10 bases not matched to a gene; V was cut back by 3 bases and J by 9 bases. CDR3 length: 14 residues.

The chain links TRBV6-5 to TRBJ1-1, with 9 nucleotides matching TRBD1. CDR3 size: 15 residues. Unmatched junction bases numbered 12, after V lost 6 bases and J lost 7 bases. Germline CDR1 and CDR2: MNHEY and SVGAGI. The CDR3 coding sequence is TGTGCCAGCAGCCCATCGTGGACAGGGGCGAGTGAAGCTTTCTTT. Encoded protein: CASSPSWTGASEAFF.

The chain combines TRBV28 with TRBJ1-1, with TRBD1 identical over 7 bases. From germline, CDR1 is MDHEN and CDR2 SYDVKM. There are 15 residues in the CDR3. Trimming removed 5 bases from V and 5 bases from J; junction bases left unmatched: 11. The chain's CDR3 is CASSMRRQGQTEAFF. CDR3 DNA sequence: TGTGCCAGCAGTATGCGAAGACAGGGTCAGACTGAAGCTTTCTTT. Combining the CDR3 with reference TRBV28 and TRBJ1-1 gives the whole variable domain DVKVTQSSRYLVKRTGEKVFLECVQDMDHENMFWYRQDPGLGLRLIYFSYDVKMKEKGDIPEGYSVSREKKERFSLILESASTNQTSMYLCASSMRRQGQTEAFFGQGTRLTVV.

The CDR3 loop is CASSLLGSSYEQYF. The CDR3 nucleotides are TGTGCCAGCAGCTTATTAGGGAGCTCCTACGAGCAGTACTTC. The chain couples TRBV7-2 to TRBJ2-7; a possible D gene is TRBD2 (5 bases). The CDR3 extends over 14 amino acids. Germline V CDR1 and CDR2: SGHTA, FQGNSA. The ends were cut back, 2 bases at V and 0 bases at J, with 8 bases in the middle.

A few counts support this clone. The chain employs TRBV28 and TRBJ2-2; D gene unclear. The CDR3 runs 13 residues. The V end was cut by 8 bases, the J end by 4 bases, with 11 bases between. The germline V gene has CDR1 MDHEN and CDR2 SYDVKM. The CDR3 DNA follows: TGTGCCAGCGAAAACTCGCTCACCGGGGAGCTGTTTTTT. Protein product: CASENSLTGELFF.

This clone was recorded only once. The chain carries TRBV15 and TRBJ1-6; 9 bases match TRBD1. This CDR3 has 15 amino acids. Germline loops: CDR1 LNHNV, CDR2 YYDKDF (reference sequence). Trimming cost V 2 bases and J 7 bases; bases outside gene matches: 3. Here the CDR3 reads CATSRSGTGNSPLHF. The CDR3 DNA reads as TGTGCCACCAGCAGAAGCGGGACAGGGAATTCACCCCTCCACTTT. Using reference TRBV15 and TRBJ1-6 for the parts outside the CDR3, the full variable domain is DAMVIQNPRYQVTQFGKPVTLSCSQTLNHNVMYWYQQKSSQAPKLLFHYYDKDFNNEADTPDNFQSRRPNTSFCFLDIRSPGLGDTAMYLCATSRSGTGNSPLHFGNGTRLTVT.

The chain couples TRBV27 to TRBJ2-7; D possibly corresponds to TRBD2 (5 bases). Per the germline V gene, CDR1 is MNHEY and CDR2 is SMNVEV (reference sequence). This CDR3 contains 13 residues. V lost 2 bases to trimming and J lost 2 bases, with 7 bases between them. The CDR3 DNA reads TGTGCCAGCAGTTTAGTCGGGACCTACGAGCAGTACTTC. This sequence encodes CASSLVGTYEQYF.

This chain joins TRBV9 and TRBJ2-1; 12 positions match TRBD2. This CDR3 has 15 residues. Germline V gene sequence: CDR1 SGDLS, CDR2 YYNGEE. V dropped 3 bases and J dropped 7; count of bases not matched to a gene: 5. The CDR3 loop is CASSATSGSGNEQFF. For the CDR3, the DNA is TGTGCCAGCAGCGCGACTAGCGGGAGCGGGAATGAGCAGTTCTTC.

The chain uses TRBV9 and TRBJ2-3; possible D gene TRBD1, 7 bases. The CDR3 loop spans 15 amino acids. Germline V gives CDR1 SGDLS, CDR2 YYNGEE. V shed 0 bases and J shed 10 bases, with 18 bases lying between them. CDR3 sequence: CASSVGRGPQGPQYF. As DNA, the CDR3 is TGTGCCAGCAGCGTAGGGAGGGGGCCGCAGGGCCCGCAGTATTTT.

The genes are TRBV21-1 and TRBJ1-5; the table's D call of TRBD1 was not tested on the DNA. TRBV21-1 is listed as a pseudogene. The CDR3 runs 17 residues. The CDR3 loop reads CASTPLTGPLSNQPQHF. The CDR3 DNA sequence: TGTGCCAGCACCCCGCTGACAGGCCCCCTGAGCAATCAGCCCCAGCATTTT.

This clone occurred a few times. The genes are TRBV7-8 and TRBJ1-5; 7 positions agree with TRBD1. Germline lookup yields CDR1 SGHVS and CDR2 FQNEAQ. Trimming removed 4 bases from V and 7 bases from J; junction bases left unmatched: 4. CDR3 length equals 13 residues. Here the CDR3 reads CASSWDSGQPQHF. The CDR3 region has the DNA TGTGCCAGCAGCTGGGACAGTGGCCAGCCCCAGCATTTT.

The genes are TRBV7-8 and TRBJ1-1; D call uncertain. The V and J ends lost 0 bases and 2 bases respectively, with 7 bases between them. This CDR3 comprises 14 residues. Per germline, CDR1 SGHVS and CDR2 FQNEAQ. CDR3 in DNA: TGTGCCAGCAGCTTAGCGCGGGGAAACACTGAAGCTTTCTTT. Its protein product is CASSLARGNTEAFF.

The V call is TRBV28, the J call TRBJ2-4; D remains unclear. Germline V CDR1 and CDR2: MDHEN, SYDVKM. Trimming removed 2 bases at V and 6 bases at J, with 8 bases between. This CDR3 comprises 13 residues. The CDR3 loop is CASSLGRLNIQYF. CDR3 coding DNA: TGTGCCAGCAGTTTAGGCCGACTAAACATTCAGTACTTC.

The chain recombines TRBV11-3 with TRBJ2-1, with D maybe TRBD2 (7 bases). The germline CDR1 and CDR2 sequences are SGHNT and YENEEA. The CDR3 has 15 amino acids. V was shortened by 5 bases and J by 7 bases, with 18 bases between the two germline ends. CDR3 DNA sequence: TGTGCCAGCAGCCTTTGGTCAGGGGAGGGAAATGAGCAGTTCTTC. It codes for CASSLWSGEGNEQFF.

This clone has just one count. The chain recombines TRBV4-2 with TRBJ2-2, with 13 bases identical to TRBD2. Losses at the gene ends were 4 bases for V and 3 bases for J; bases not matched to a gene: 5. The CDR3 totals 17 residues. Germline CDR1 and CDR2: LGHNA and YNFKEQ. The CDR3 sequence is CASSPTSGGAYTGELFF. DNA for the CDR3: TGTGCCAGCAGCCCAACTAGCGGGGGGGCGTACACCGGGGAGCTGTTTTTT.

The rearrangement joins TRBV20-1 to TRBJ2-7; D remains ambiguous. Deletions cut 6 bases from V and 4 bases from J, with 7 bases between. Germline V gene sequence: CDR1 DFQATT, CDR2 SNEGSKA (reference sequence). This CDR3 spans 10 amino acids. The CDR3 is CSAVLYEQYF. In DNA form, the CDR3 reads TGCAGTGCGGTCCTATACGAGCAGTACTTC.

The chain joins TRBV7-2 to TRBJ2-5; TRBD2 agrees at 11 bases. The CDR3 has 14 amino acids. Losses at the gene ends were 8 bases for V and 5 bases for J; bases not matched to a gene: 7. Germline assignment: CDR1 SGHTA and CDR2 FQGNSA. CDR3 sequence: CASLSGGAGETQYF. The DNA of the CDR3 is TGTGCCAGCCTTAGCGGGGGGGCCGGGGAGACCCAGTACTTC. Together with reference TRBV7-2 and TRBJ2-5, the CDR3 gives the full variable domain: GAGVSQSPSNKVTEKGKDVELRCDPISGHTALYWYRQSLGQGLEFLIYFQGNSAPDKSGLPSDRFSAERTGGSVSTLTIQRTQQEDSAVYLCASLSGGAGETQYFGPGTRLLVL.